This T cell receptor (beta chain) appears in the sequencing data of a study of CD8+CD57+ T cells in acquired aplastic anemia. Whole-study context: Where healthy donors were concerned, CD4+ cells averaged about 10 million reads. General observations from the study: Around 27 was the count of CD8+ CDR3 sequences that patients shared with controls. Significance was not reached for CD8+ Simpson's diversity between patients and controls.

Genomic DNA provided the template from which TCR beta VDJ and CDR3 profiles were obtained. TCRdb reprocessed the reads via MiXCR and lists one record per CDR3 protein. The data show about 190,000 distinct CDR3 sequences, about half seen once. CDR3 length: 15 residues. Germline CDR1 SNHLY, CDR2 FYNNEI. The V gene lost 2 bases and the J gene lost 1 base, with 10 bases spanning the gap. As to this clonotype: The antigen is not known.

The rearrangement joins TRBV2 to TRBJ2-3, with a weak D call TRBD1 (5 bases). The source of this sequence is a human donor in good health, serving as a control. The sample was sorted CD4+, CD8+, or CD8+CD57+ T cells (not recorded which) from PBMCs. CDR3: CASSERGSRTDTQYF. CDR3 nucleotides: TGTGCCAGCAGTGAAAGGGGATCCCGCACAGATACGCAGTATTTT.